This entry is about one T cell receptor beta chain. This table comes from immunoSEQ multiplex PCR, and its TCRdb copy is limited to in-frame clones, with some not included. The data show some 200,000 clones, roughly four fifths seen once. This specimen belongs to a study of blood T cell repertoires in COVID-19. For the study at large: From T cells, B-cell-depleted T cells, or PBMCs came the material, which was cDNA or gDNA.

V shed 6 bases and J 3 bases; nucleotides not matched to a gene: 6. The V gene's germline CDR1 is MNHEY and CDR2 SMNVEV (reference sequence). The CDR3 runs to 14 residues. The chain employs TRBV27 and TRBJ2-7, with 9 bases lining up with TRBD1. The sequence derives from a woman in her thirties or forties with acute or convalescent COVID-19. The source material was peripheral blood. CDR3 residues: CASRKQGASYEQYF. CDR3 nucleotides: TGTGCCAGCAGGAAACAGGGGGCGAGCTACGAGCAGTACTTC.